The T cell receptor beta chain described here comes from a study of cytomegalovirus exposure and HLA in healthy donors. Overall study: Tens of millions of unique TCRs, all from HLA-typed donors, were included in an early release of the data.

With V trimmed by 4 bases and J by 2 bases, 5 bases remained unmatched. This CDR3 region has 14 residues. In germline, CDR1 is SGDLS, CDR2 YYNGEE. Details on this clone: Its antigen is as yet unknown.

The PCR employed 60 Vbeta primers together with 13 Jbeta primers. Produced via immunoSEQ multiplex PCR; TCRdb's table is partial and in-frame only. The sample has approximately 190,000 clones, 84% seen once. General study results and limits: Across donors, sequencing depth was assumed by presence/absence analyses to be roughly uniform.

The sequencing sample was made of PBMCs. The V call is TRBV9, the J call TRBJ2-5; 7 bases fit TRBD2. The source is a boy younger than 18 in good health and CMV-seronegative. CDR3 sequence reads: CASSIDSGQETQYF. The DNA of the CDR3 is TGTGCCAGCAGCATCGATAGCGGGCAAGAGACCCAGTACTTC.